The 20 T cell receptor beta chains below were found in one sample sequenced in a study of blood T cell repertoires in COVID-19. Sequencing was performed with immunoSEQ multiplex PCR; in TCRdb, only in-frame clones are kept and a portion is missing. This sample has approximately 270,000 clones, with around 81% found just once. Material for sequencing was peripheral blood. The receptors come from a person aged 70 to 85 with COVID-19, enrolled during active disease.

The V and J genes are TRBV13 and TRBJ1-1; TRBD1 might be the D (5 bases). V lost 2 bases and J lost 1, with 8 bases in between. Germline V gene sequence: CDR1 PRHDT, CDR2 FYEKMQ (reference sequence). This CDR3 spans 14 amino acids. The CDR3 spells CASSLPTENTEAFF. The CDR3 nucleotides are TGTGCCAGCAGCTTACCGACAGAGAACACTGAAGCTTTCTTT.

The chain has TRBV14 and TRBJ2-3; 7 nucleotides align to TRBD2. This CDR3 comprises 15 residues. The V gene's germline CDR1 is SGHDN and CDR2 FVKESK. The V and J ends lost 4 bases and 1 base, in that order; junction bases with no gene match: 5. CDR3 nucleotides: TGTGCCAGCAGCCGGGAGGGGCCTCGCACAGATACGCAGTATTTT. Amino acid sequence: CASSREGPRTDTQYF.

This chain's CDR3 is CASSLGGTGWVAFF. The CDR3 DNA reads as TGTGCCAGCAGCTTAGGTGGGACAGGGTGGGTTGCGTTCTTC. The chain joins TRBV7-9 to TRBJ2-1; 9 bases are shared with TRBD1. Trimming cost V 1 base and J 15 bases; bases outside gene matches: 10. Germline V gives CDR1 SEHNR, CDR2 FQNEAQ (reference sequence). The CDR3 is 14 residues long. The full variable domain, in which reference TRBV7-9 and TRBJ2-1 provide the parts outside the CDR3, is DTGVSQNPRHKITKRGQNVTFRCDPISEHNRLYWYRQTLGQGPEFLTYFQNEAQLEKSRLLSDRFSAERPKGSFSTLEIQRTEQGDSAMYLCASSLGGTGWVAFFGPGTRLTVL.

The chain couples TRBV28 to TRBJ1-5; D is unclear. Deletions cut 7 bases from V and 9 bases from J, with 10 bases between. The germline gives CDR1 MDHEN, CDR2 SYDVKM. The CDR3 loop spans 11 amino acids. The CDR3, as DNA: TGTGCCAGCAACCCGGGTGGGCCCCAGCATTTT. This translates into CASNPGGPQHF.

The gene calls are TRBV28 and TRBJ2-5; TRBD1 matches 9 bases. The CDR3 contains 16 residues. V trimming: 3 bases; J trimming: 0 bases; junction bases outside the gene matches: 5. Looked up from germline, CDR1 is MDHEN and CDR2 is SYDVKM. In nucleotides, the CDR3 is TGTGCCAGCAGTTTTTTCGGACAGGGGTACCAAGAGACCCAGTACTTC. Amino acids: CASSFFGQGYQETQYF.

This sequence joins TRBV28 and TRBJ1-3; D gene unclear. The V and J ends lost 6 bases and 4 bases respectively, with 13 bases between them. CDR1 is MDHEN, CDR2 SYDVKM, per germline. This CDR3 contains 14 residues. The DNA of the CDR3 is TGTGCCAGCAGCCGAGCGAGGGTAGGAAACACCATATATTTT. Residues: CASSRARVGNTIYF.

The chain carries TRBV7-3 and TRBJ2-5, with 7 bases identical to TRBD1. From germline, CDR1 is SGHTA and CDR2 FQGTGA. CDR3 length: 13 amino acids. Trimming removed 6 bases from V and 4 bases from J; junction bases left unmatched: 5. The CDR3 coding sequence is TGTGCCAGCAGTAAAGGACAGGTAGAGACCCAGTACTTC. It is translated as CASSKGQVETQYF.

The chain joins TRBV4-2 to TRBJ1-4, with TRBD1 as a possible D gene (6 bases). Trimming removed 3 bases from V and 0 bases from J, with 23 bases in between. Germline assignment: CDR1 LGHNA and CDR2 YNFKEQ. The CDR3 spans 20 residues. CDR3 sequence (DNA): TGTGCCAGCAGCCAGCTAAACAGGGTTCTGAGATCCACAACTAATGAAAAACTGTTTTTT. Its translation: CASSQLNRVLRSTTNEKLFF.

The chain employs TRBV5-6 and TRBJ2-7, with 8 bases fitting TRBD1. The CDR3 is made up of 15 amino acids. Germline V lookup: CDR1 SGHDT, CDR2 YYEEEE. After removal of 4 bases from V and 4 bases from J, the junction contained 10 bases not matched to a gene. This chain's CDR3 is CASSPQGAKAYEQYF. The CDR3 DNA sequence: TGTGCCAGCAGCCCTCAGGGGGCTAAGGCTTACGAGCAGTACTTC.

The V gene is TRBV18, the J gene TRBJ2-2; 8 bases line up with TRBD1. The V and J ends lost 4 bases and 4 bases, in that order; junction bases with no gene match: 5. CDR1 KGHSH and CDR2 LQKENI come from the germline V gene. The CDR3 totals 15 residues. This CDR3 is CASSQEQGVTGELFF. CDR3 DNA sequence: TGTGCCAGCTCACAAGAACAGGGGGTCACCGGGGAGCTGTTTTTT.

The chain combines TRBV27 with TRBJ2-3; 8 positions agree with TRBD1. Germline values: CDR1 MNHEY, CDR2 SMNVEV (reference sequence). V shed 8 bases and J 0 bases; nucleotides not matched to a gene: 19. CDR3 length: 19 residues. The CDR3 coding sequence is TGTGCCAGCGAACCCTCCCCATCAGGGGGCGCGTTTAGCACAGATACGCAGTATTTT. Translation gives CASEPSPSGGAFSTDTQYF.

This clone was counted a single time. V and J are TRBV5-4 and TRBJ1-6; D might be TRBD1 (6 bases). The ends were cut back, 4 bases at V and 8 bases at J, with 13 bases in the middle. Per germline, CDR1 SGHNT and CDR2 YYREEE (reference sequence). The CDR3 covers 14 residues. CDR3: CASSLNRADSPLHF. The CDR3 region has the DNA TGTGCCAGCAGCCTTAACAGGGCTGATTCACCCCTCCACTTT.

The CDR3 loop reads CASSFPGTGGAELFF. The CDR3 DNA reads as TGTGCCAGCAGCTTCCCCGGGACAGGGGGTGCGGAGCTGTTTTTT. The chain uses TRBV5-4 and TRBJ2-2, with 11 bases lining up with TRBD1. J was trimmed by 10 bases and V by 2 bases; bases with no gene match: 7. CDR1 is SGHNT, CDR2 YYREEE, per germline (reference sequence). The CDR3 is 15 amino acids.

The chain is built from TRBV24-1 and TRBJ2-3, with 7 bases that match TRBD1. J gave up 5 bases and V 1 base, and 8 bases lay outside the gene matches. CDR1 is KGHDR and CDR2 is SFDVKD in the germline V gene. The CDR3 length is 16 residues. CDR3 sequence: CATSDFTAQGRDTQYF. The CDR3 region has the DNA TGTGCCACCAGTGATTTTACGGCACAGGGGAGAGATACGCAGTATTTT.

The CDR3 DNA reads as TGTGCCAGCAATAAAGGACAGGGGCAAGCTTTCTTT. It encodes CASNKGQGQAFF. The chain combines TRBV7-9 with TRBJ1-1, with 9 positions matching TRBD1. J was trimmed by 9 bases and V by 7 bases; bases with no gene match: 6. The germline V gene has CDR1 SEHNR and CDR2 FQNEAQ (reference sequence). This CDR3 comprises 12 residues.

This chain uses TRBV5-1 with TRBJ2-1; 7 positions agree with TRBD2. With V trimmed by 4 bases and J by 6 bases, 7 bases remained unmatched. Germline V gene lookup returns CDR1 SGHRS and CDR2 YFSETQ. The CDR3 has 14 residues. This CDR3 is CASSDGLVLNEQFF. CDR3 nucleotides: TGCGCCAGCAGCGACGGACTAGTTCTCAATGAGCAGTTCTTC.

This clone was seen just once. The V call is TRBV15, the J call TRBJ2-1; D is unresolved. V gave up 0 bases and J gave up 0 bases, with 9 bases separating them. The length of the CDR3 is 16 residues. Germline CDR1 is LNHNV and CDR2 is YYDKDF (reference sequence). In DNA form, the CDR3 reads TGTGCCACCAGCAGAGATCCCTCGAGCTCCTACAATGAGCAGTTCTTC. This codes for CATSRDPSSSYNEQFF.

The chain combines TRBV5-1 with TRBJ2-1; 10 nucleotides line up with TRBD2. Germline trimming cut 2 bases from V and 1 base from J; bases unmatched to any gene: 0. The CDR3 is 15 amino acids. Germline loops: CDR1 SGHRS, CDR2 YFSETQ. CDR3 region: CASSLLAGSYNEQFF. CDR3 sequence (DNA): TGCGCCAGCAGCTTACTAGCGGGATCCTACAATGAGCAGTTCTTC.

The chain joins TRBV27 to TRBJ1-5, with 8 bases that match TRBD1. The CDR3 contains 16 residues. In germline, CDR1 is MNHEY, CDR2 SMNVEV (reference sequence). Germline trimming cut 6 bases from V and 0 bases from J; bases unmatched to any gene: 7. The CDR3 reads CASRGQGIYSNQPQHF. The CDR3, as DNA: TGTGCCAGCAGAGGACAGGGAATATATAGCAATCAGCCCCAGCATTTT.

The chain combines TRBV7-2 with TRBJ2-1; 9 bases map to TRBD2. Germline trimming cut 1 base from V and 9 bases from J; bases unmatched to any gene: 13. Germline values: CDR1 SGHTA, CDR2 FQGNSA. This CDR3 is built from 17 residues. The CDR3 loop reads CASSLGPPTSGQGEQFF. CDR3 nucleotide sequence: TGTGCCAGCAGCTTAGGCCCCCCGACTAGCGGCCAGGGTGAGCAGTTCTTC.